The TCR beta chain under discussion was sequenced for a study of CD8+CD57+ T cells in acquired aplastic anemia. Study at large: Sorting CD4+ and CD8+ cells gave DNA averaging roughly 3.5 ug. General study findings and limits: Between patients and controls, CD8+ Simpson's diversity did not vary significantly.

TCR beta VDJ and CDR3 profiling used genomic DNA as template. Using its own MiXCR run on the reads, TCRdb lists one record per CDR3 protein. The sample shows about 70,000 distinct CDR3 sequences, 45% to 55% of them seen only once. Comments on this clonotype: Antigen unknown.

CDR1 is SGHTA, CDR2 FQGNSA, per germline. The CDR3 runs to 13 residues. The V end was cut by 6 bases, the J end by 14 bases, with 22 bases between. Source material: sorted CD4+, CD8+, or CD8+CD57+ T cells (not recorded which) from PBMCs. The receptor's source is a human donor in good health, serving as a control. The chain recombines TRBV7-2 with TRBJ1-2, with D perhaps TRBD1 (6 bases). In nucleotides, the CDR3 is TGTGCCAGCAGTAGCGGGGGGCTACCCACCCAGACCTTC. It specifies CASSSGGLPTQTF.